This passage covers 22 T cell receptor beta chains from one sample sequenced in a study of cytomegalovirus exposure and HLA in healthy donors. PCR used 60 Vbeta primers and 13 Jbeta primers. Generated by immunoSEQ multiplex PCR, the TCRdb table keeps only in-frame clones and is missing some. The table has approximately 150,000 clones, approximately 80% seen once. The specimen sequenced was PBMCs. These receptors came from a woman aged 30 to 39 in good health and CMV-seropositive.

J is TRBJ2-7 and V is TRBV9, with 8 nucleotides matching TRBD2. This CDR3 contains 15 residues. V lost 1 base, J lost 6 bases, and 9 bases stayed unmatched. Germline CDR1 SGDLS, CDR2 YYNGEE. The CDR3 nucleotides read TGTGCCAGCAGCGTACCGGGGGGGGACTCGTTCGAGCAGTACTTC. Protein sequence: CASSVPGGDSFEQYF. The full variable domain, rest sourced from reference TRBV9 and TRBJ2-7, is DSGVTQTPKHLITATGQRVTLRCSPRSGDLSVYWYQQSLDQGLQFLIQYYNGEERAKGNILERFSAQQFPDLHSELNLSSLELGDSALYFCASSVPGGDSFEQYFGPGTRLTVT.

The chain employs TRBV4-1 and TRBJ2-3, with D maybe TRBD1 (6 bases). V dropped 10 bases and J dropped 2 bases, with 13 bases sitting between them. The CDR3 extends over 13 amino acids. Germline-derived CDR1 and CDR2 are MGHRA and YSYEKL. The DNA for the CDR3 is TGCGCCATCTTGGACAGATACACAGATACGCAGTATTTT. This encodes CAILDRYTDTQYF.

This clone is a singleton in its sample. The gene calls are TRBV10-3 and TRBJ1-1, with D possibly matching TRBD1 (5 bases). CDR1 and CDR2 (germline): ENHRY, SYGVKD. V lost 7 bases and J lost 2, with 17 bases in between. The CDR3 is 15 residues long. The DNA of the CDR3 is TGTGCCATCACTACGTCGGGGGGAGAAAACACTGAAGCTTTCTTT. Protein: CAITTSGGENTEAFF.

CDR3 DNA: TGTGCCAGCAGCCTAACAGGGCATACCTACGAGCAGTACTTC. Protein product: CASSLTGHTYEQYF. The chain recombines TRBV6-5 with TRBJ2-7; TRBD1 might be the D (6 bases). Looked up from germline, CDR1 is MNHEY and CDR2 is SVGAGI. The CDR3 totals 14 residues. Deletions cut 6 bases from V and 2 bases from J, with 14 bases between.

Only one count was recorded for this clone. The V gene is TRBV6-1, the J gene TRBJ1-5; D possibly corresponds to TRBD1 (5 bases). The germline V and J ends were trimmed by 4 bases and 2 bases, with 15 bases remaining between them. From germline, CDR1 is MNHNS and CDR2 SASEGT. The CDR3 length is 16 residues. The CDR3 reads CASSGGPGGGNQPQHF. The CDR3 nucleotides are TGTGCCAGCAGTGGTGGACCCGGGGGTGGCAATCAGCCCCAGCATTTT.

The chain recombines TRBV11-3 with TRBJ2-2; D perhaps matches TRBD1 (6 bases). This CDR3 spans 15 amino acids. Germline V gives CDR1 SGHNT, CDR2 YENEEA. V gave up 1 base and J gave up 3 bases, with 9 bases separating them. CDR3 sequence reads: CASSLGQVDTGELFF. In DNA, the CDR3 is TGTGCCAGCAGCTTAGGACAGGTAGACACCGGGGAGCTGTTTTTT.

Comment on this clone: A read error may account for a junction end that differs from germline. This chain links TRBV7-9 with TRBJ1-1, with D unclear. Germline CDR1 is SEHNR and CDR2 is FQNEAQ (reference sequence). This CDR3 spans 13 amino acids. The CDR3 sequence is CSSSPPSRAEAFF. The CDR3 region has the DNA TGTTCCAGCAGCCCGCCTTCCCGAGCCGAAGCTTTCTTT.

The CDR3: CASAQQGFGPQHF. DNA of the CDR3: TGTGCCAGCGCACAACAGGGGTTTGGGCCCCAGCATTTT. This chain connects TRBV6-6 to TRBJ1-5; 7 bases line up with TRBD1. CDR3 length: 13 amino acids. The V and J ends lost 8 bases and 9 bases, in that order; junction bases with no gene match: 10. Germline V lookup: CDR1 MNHNY, CDR2 SVGAGI (reference sequence).

This chain connects TRBV7-8 to TRBJ2-1, with TRBD2 matching over 9 bases. After removal of 5 bases from V and 4 bases from J, the junction contained 6 bases not matched to a gene. The V gene's germline CDR1 is SGHVS and CDR2 FQNEAQ. This CDR3 comprises 15 residues. The CDR3 here is CASSRGLADYNEQFF. In DNA, the CDR3 is TGTGCCAGCAGCCGGGGACTAGCCGATTACAATGAGCAGTTCTTC.

The gene calls are TRBV5-1 and TRBJ1-6; the match to TRBD1 covers 8 bases. Trimming removed 0 bases from V and 7 bases from J; junction bases left unmatched: 0. This CDR3 has 14 residues. Germline V gives CDR1 SGHRS, CDR2 YFSETQ. CDR3 coding DNA: TGCGCCAGCAGCTTGGGGACAGGGAATTCACCCCTCCACTTT. Its translation is CASSLGTGNSPLHF. Full variable domain (outside the CDR3, taken from reference TRBV5-1 and TRBJ1-6): KAGVTQTPRYLIKTRGQQVTLSCSPISGHRSVSWYQQTPGQGLQFLFEYFSETQRNKGNFPGRFSGRQFSNSRSEMNVSTLELGDSALYLCASSLGTGNSPLHFGNGTRLTVT.

This clone has a handful of counts. This chain joins TRBV18 and TRBJ2-5; D possibly corresponds to TRBD2 (5 bases). The end of the DNA aligns better with TRBJ2-7, so the J call may be wrong. The CDR3 spans 16 residues. The V gene's germline CDR1 is KGHSH and CDR2 LQKENI. CDR3 loop: CASSPSMRVGSYEQYF. Written as DNA, the CDR3 is TGTGCCAGCTCACCATCGATGAGGGTCGGCTCCTACGAGCAGTACTTC.

CDR3 sequence reads: CASSLLQGPPGANVLTF. CDR3 coding DNA: TGTGCCAGCAGCTTATTACAGGGGCCTCCCGGGGCCAACGTCCTGACTTTC. This rearrangement joins TRBV7-9 to TRBJ2-6; 7 bases align to TRBD1. Germline V gene data show CDR1 as SEHNR and CDR2 as FQNEAQ (reference sequence). This CDR3 spans 17 amino acids. J gave up 4 bases and V 2 bases, and 8 bases lay outside the gene matches.

The chain combines TRBV5-1 with TRBJ1-1, with D perhaps matching TRBD1 (5 bases). The V gene lost 1 base and the J gene lost 1 base, with 8 bases spanning the gap. In germline, CDR1 is SGHRS, CDR2 YFSETQ. CDR3 size: 14 residues. CDR3 nucleotide sequence: TGCGCCAGCAGCTTGACAGGTCAGAACACTGAAGCTTTCTTT. Encoded protein: CASSLTGQNTEAFF.

J is TRBJ2-5 and V is TRBV15, with 9 bases fitting TRBD1. V lost 0 bases and J lost 1; bases outside the gene matches: 6. This CDR3 has 17 residues. In germline, CDR1 is LNHNV, CDR2 YYDKDF (reference sequence). CDR3 coding DNA: TGTGCCACCAGCAGAGAACCCGGGACAGGGATCCAAGAGACCCAGTACTTC. Translating gives CATSREPGTGIQETQYF.

There are a few counts of this clone. This chain uses TRBV9 with TRBJ2-7, with D unresolved. Trimming left V 0 bases short and J 5 bases short, with 15 bases between. Germline loops: CDR1 SGDLS, CDR2 YYNGEE. The CDR3 runs to 15 residues. CDR3 nucleotides: TGTGCCAGCAGCGTAGACGGCAGCACTGCGGACGAGCAGTACTTC. Translated, it gives CASSVDGSTADEQYF.

The rearrangement joins TRBV9 to TRBJ1-1, with a tentative D call TRBD1 (6 bases). In germline, CDR1 is SGDLS, CDR2 YYNGEE. This CDR3 has 14 amino acids. Trimming left V 4 bases short and J 1 base short, with 11 bases between. CDR3 residues: CASSPGGANTEAFF. The DNA for the CDR3 is TGTGCCAGCAGCCCTGGGGGGGCGAACACTGAAGCTTTCTTT.

The sample holds a few counts of this clone. The V gene is TRBV5-4, the J gene TRBJ1-2; a possible D gene is TRBD1 (6 bases). The germline V gene has CDR1 SGHNT and CDR2 YYREEE (reference sequence). The CDR3 loop spans 13 amino acids. Trimming left V 4 bases short and J 3 bases short, with 10 bases between. CDR3 sequence: CASSEDSHYGYTF. The DNA for the CDR3 is TGTGCCAGCAGCGAGGACAGCCACTATGGCTACACCTTC.

The gene calls are TRBV11-2 and TRBJ2-3; no clear D gene. The CDR3 extends over 12 amino acids. Trimming pared 5 bases from V and 1 base from J, leaving 4 bases between. Per the germline V gene, CDR1 is SGHAT and CDR2 is FQNNGV. CDR3 coding DNA: TGTGCCAGCAGCCTCGGCACAGATACGCAGTATTTT. Its protein product is CASSLGTDTQYF.

In this sample, this clone turned up a few times. This chain uses TRBV19 with TRBJ1-5; D not certain. This CDR3 region has 13 residues. Trimming left V 3 bases short and J 6 bases short, with 9 bases between. CDR1 is LNHDA, CDR2 SQIVND, per germline (reference sequence). Here the CDR3 DNA reads TGTGCCAGTAGTATTTGGGGAGGTCAGCCCCAGCATTTT. Protein sequence: CASSIWGGQPQHF.

The V call is TRBV6-5, the J call TRBJ2-7; D unclear. Germline V gives CDR1 MNHEY, CDR2 SVGAGI. There are 13 residues in the CDR3. The germline V and J ends were trimmed by 6 bases and 2 bases, with 11 bases remaining between them. The CDR3 coding sequence is TGTGCCAGCAGCCTGGGCTTCGCCTACGAGCAGTACTTC. Protein product: CASSLGFAYEQYF.

This clone was seen once. The junction departs from germline at one end; a sequencing error may be responsible. The chain combines TRBV7-9 with TRBJ2-3, with 8 bases aligning to TRBD1. This CDR3 is built from 17 residues. The germline gives CDR1 SEHNR, CDR2 FQNEAQ (reference sequence). The CDR3 loop reads CSSSLPLSHRGSDTQYF. The CDR3 DNA sequence: TGTTCCAGCAGCTTACCTCTTAGCCACAGGGGGTCCGATACGCAGTATTTT. Filled out from reference TRBV7-9 and TRBJ2-3, the complete variable domain reads DTGVSQNPRHKITKRGQNVTFRCDPISEHNRLYWYRQTLGQGPEFLTYFQNEAQLEKSRLLSDRFSAERPKGSFSTLEIQRTEQGDSAMYLCSSSLPLSHRGSDTQYFGPGTRLTVL.

The chain joins TRBV7-8 to TRBJ2-1; 9 bases are shared with TRBD2. Unmatched junction bases numbered 13, after V lost 5 bases and J lost 5 bases. Looked up from germline, CDR1 is SGHVS and CDR2 is FQNEAQ. The CDR3 has 17 amino acids. CDR3 nucleotides: TGTGCCAGCAGCGCCCACCGCCGGCAGCGGGGGGACAATGAGCAGTTCTTC. This encodes CASSAHRRQRGDNEQFF.